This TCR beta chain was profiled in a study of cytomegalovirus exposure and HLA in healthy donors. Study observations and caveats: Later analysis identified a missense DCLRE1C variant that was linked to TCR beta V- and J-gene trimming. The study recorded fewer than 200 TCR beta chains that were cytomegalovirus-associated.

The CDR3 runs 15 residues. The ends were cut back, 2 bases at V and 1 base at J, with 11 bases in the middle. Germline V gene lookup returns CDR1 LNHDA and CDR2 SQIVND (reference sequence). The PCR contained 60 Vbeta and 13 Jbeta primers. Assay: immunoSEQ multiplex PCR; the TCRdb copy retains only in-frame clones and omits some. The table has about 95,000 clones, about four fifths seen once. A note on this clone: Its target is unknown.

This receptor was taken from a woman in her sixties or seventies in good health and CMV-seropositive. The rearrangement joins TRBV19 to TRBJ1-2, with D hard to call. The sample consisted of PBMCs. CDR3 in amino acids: CASSISGRHNYGYTF. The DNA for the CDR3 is TGTGCCAGTAGTATATCCGGCAGGCATAACTATGGCTACACCTTC.